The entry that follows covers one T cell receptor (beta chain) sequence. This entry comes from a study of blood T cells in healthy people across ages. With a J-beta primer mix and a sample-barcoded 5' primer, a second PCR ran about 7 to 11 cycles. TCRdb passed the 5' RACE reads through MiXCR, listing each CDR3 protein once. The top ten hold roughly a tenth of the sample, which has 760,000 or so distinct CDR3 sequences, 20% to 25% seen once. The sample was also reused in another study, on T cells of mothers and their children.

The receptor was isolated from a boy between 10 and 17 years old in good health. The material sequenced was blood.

The CDR3: CATSSVGGYGHEQFF. The CDR3 nucleotides read TGTGCCACCAGCAGTGTAGGGGGATACGGACATGAGCAGTTCTTC. The rearrangement joins TRBV15 to TRBJ2-7, with D perhaps matching TRBD1 (6 bases). The DNA end is more similar to TRBJ2-1, so the J call may be wrong. This CDR3 has 15 residues. CDR1 is LNHNV, CDR2 YYDKDF, per germline (reference sequence).